The clone carrying this T cell receptor beta chain showed up just once. Its cognate antigen is unknown. These data are taken from a study of T cell responses to AZD1222 COVID-19 vaccine. Study-wide findings and caveats: Donor demographics were predominantly white British with a female majority; clonal diversity may be underestimated. Seropositive AZD1222 recipients at baseline numbered only 6 or 7.

Assay used: immunoSEQ multiplex PCR; TCRdb lists only in-frame clones, some missing. The sample carries 180,000 or so clones, 85% to 90% recorded once. Unmatched junction bases numbered 8, after V lost 2 bases and J lost 4 bases. Germline V lookup: CDR1 MNHEY, CDR2 SVGAGI. The length of the CDR3 is 15 residues. The sample was peripheral blood, taken on day 0 of AZD1222 vaccination. This sequence was found in an adult in good health. This chain joins TRBV6-5 and TRBJ2-7; 7 positions agree with TRBD1. CDR3 amino acids: CASSYEGTAHYEQYF. The CDR3 bases are TGTGCCAGCAGTTACGAAGGGACAGCCCATTACGAGCAGTACTTC.